Listed here are 8 T cell receptor beta chains from one sample, sequenced in a study of regulatory T cells in long-lasting Graves disease. Construction of the TCR beta libraries employed iRepertoire HTBI primers in conjunction with Arm-PCR of CDR3 regions. TCRdb called the multiplex PCR reads again in MiXCR, with one record for every CDR3 protein. The sample has around 420,000 distinct CDR3 sequences, about a sixth seen once. The time point was: newly diagnosed GD, antithyroid drugs for less than 3 months. PBMCs were the source of the RNA used for TCR sequencing. The material sequenced was peripheral blood mononuclear cells (PBMCs), taken at new diagnosis, from a patient treated with antithyroid drugs. The receptor set was obtained from a female donor with Graves disease.

This clonotype came up a few times. The V gene is TRBV18, the J gene TRBJ1-1; 8 positions agree with TRBD1. The germline V gene encodes CDR1 KGHSH and CDR2 LQKENI. With V trimmed by 6 bases and J by 1 base, 7 bases remained unmatched. The CDR3 contains 15 residues. For the CDR3, the DNA is TGTGCCAGCTCCCGCAGGGGGCTAGGGAACACTGAAGCTTTCTTT. Protein sequence: CASSRRGLGNTEAFF. Using reference TRBV18 and TRBJ1-1 for the parts outside the CDR3, the full variable domain is NAGVMQNPRHLVRRRGQEARLRCSPMKGHSHVYWYRQLPEEGLKFMVYLQKENIIDESGMPKERFSAEFPKEGPSILRIQQVVRGDSAAYFCASSRRGLGNTEAFFGQGTRLTVV.

Many counts were recorded for this clonotype. V gene TRBV3-1 combines with J gene TRBJ2-1, with no clear D. Germline V gene sequence: CDR1 LGHDT, CDR2 YNNKEL (reference sequence). V was trimmed by 0 bases and J by 7 bases, leaving 13 bases between them. The CDR3 covers 15 residues. CDR3 region: CASSQDVGSRNEQFF. The CDR3 DNA reads TGTGCCAGCAGCCAAGATGTGGGTTCTAGGAATGAGCAGTTCTTC.

This clonotype was seen many times. The chain employs TRBV7-6 and TRBJ1-2; no firm D call. Trimming left V 6 bases short and J 4 bases short, with 9 bases between. The CDR3 totals 12 residues. The germline CDR1 and CDR2 sequences are SGHVS and FNYEAQ. CDR3 in amino acids: CASSKTGYGYTF. In nucleotides, the CDR3 is TGTGCCAGCAGTAAGACTGGCTATGGCTACACCTTC. Full variable domain (rest looked up from reference TRBV7-6 and TRBJ1-2): GAGVSQSPRYKVTKRGQDVALRCDPISGHVSLYWYRQALGQGPEFLTYFNYEAQQDKSGLPNDRFSAERPEGSISTLTIQRTEQRDSAMYRCASSKTGYGYTFGSGTRLTVV.

This clonotype was seen many times. The junction differs from germline at one of its ends, possibly a read error. This sequence joins TRBV28 and TRBJ2-1; 7 nucleotides align to TRBD2. CDR1 and CDR2 (germline): MDHEN, SYDVKM. This CDR3 comprises 15 residues. Here the CDR3 reads CASSPSGTTYDEQFF. The CDR3 DNA is TGTGCCAGCAGTCCCTCCGGGACTACCTACGATGAGCAGTTCTTC.

This clonotype was detected many times. V gene TRBV5-5 combines with J gene TRBJ2-3; D might be TRBD2 (6 bases). Deletions cut 4 bases from V and 4 bases from J, with 16 bases between. This CDR3 has 15 amino acids. The germline gives CDR1 SGHKS, CDR2 YYEKEE (reference sequence). The CDR3 protein is CASSLGLGGADTQYF. Here the CDR3 DNA reads TGTGCCAGCAGCCTGGGGTTGGGAGGCGCAGATACGCAGTATTTT.

In regard to this clonotype: Being one base from a much bigger clone, this may be a read error. The missing conserved phenylalanine or tryptophan at the end of this CDR3 makes a read error likely. The chain employs TRBV11-2 and TRBJ2-7; 7 bases match TRBD2. CDR3 length: 14 residues. CDR1 is SGHAT and CDR2 is FQNNGV in the germline V gene. With V trimmed by 4 bases and J by 7 bases, 10 bases remained unmatched. The DNA for the CDR3 is TGTGCCAGCAGCTCCAACACCGGGAGGAAGGAGCAGTACTAC. Its protein is CASSSNTGRKEQYY.

This chain links TRBV2 with TRBJ2-1, with 14 bases identical to TRBD2. V gave up 6 bases and J gave up 7 bases; unmatched junction bases: 5. CDR3 length equals 15 residues. Looked up from germline, CDR1 is SNHLY and CDR2 is FYNNEI. The CDR3 region is CASSRLAGGQNEQFF. The DNA of the CDR3 is TGTGCCAGCAGCAGACTAGCGGGAGGGCAAAATGAGCAGTTCTTC.

The sample holds many counts of this clonotype. This rearrangement joins TRBV6-2 or TRBV6-3 to TRBJ2-7; D unclear. The germline CDR1 and CDR2 sequences are MNHEY and SVGEGT. The CDR3 totals 9 residues. Trimming cost V 7 bases and J 5 bases, with 3 bases left between them. CDR3 nucleotides: TGTGCCAGCACGGACGAGCAGTACTTC. Its protein product is CASTDEQYF.